This TCR beta chain was identified in a study of blood T cell repertoires in COVID-19. The wider study: In each case, the material was cDNA or gDNA derived from T cells, B-cell-depleted T cells, or PBMCs.

The CDR3 loop spans 13 amino acids. V was trimmed by 4 bases and J by 4 bases, leaving 11 bases between them. Germline-derived CDR1 and CDR2 are LNHDA and SQIVND (reference sequence). Per the study methods: For nucleated cells, counts were estimated from reference gene primer amplification. The assay was immunoSEQ multiplex PCR, and TCRdb's table has in-frame clones only and misses some. D and trimming come from the DNA, and the V and J calls and clone size come from that table. The profile shows over 150,000 clones, approximately 80% of them singletons. Material: peripheral blood. The clonotype was recovered from a woman aged 35 to 49 with COVID-19, enrolled during active disease. The rearrangement joins TRBV19 to TRBJ2-7; the D gene is possibly TRBD2 (6 bases). The CDR3 DNA is TGTGCCAGTAGTACGGGAGTGGGATACGAGCAGTACTTC. It codes for CASSTGVGYEQYF. Complete variable domain (other parts from reference TRBV19 and TRBJ2-7): DGGITQSPKYLFRKEGQNVTLSCEQNLNHDAMYWYRQDPGQGLRLIYYSQIVNDFQKGDIAEGYSVSREKKESFPLTVTSAQKNPTAFYLCASSTGVGYEQYFGPGTRLTVT.